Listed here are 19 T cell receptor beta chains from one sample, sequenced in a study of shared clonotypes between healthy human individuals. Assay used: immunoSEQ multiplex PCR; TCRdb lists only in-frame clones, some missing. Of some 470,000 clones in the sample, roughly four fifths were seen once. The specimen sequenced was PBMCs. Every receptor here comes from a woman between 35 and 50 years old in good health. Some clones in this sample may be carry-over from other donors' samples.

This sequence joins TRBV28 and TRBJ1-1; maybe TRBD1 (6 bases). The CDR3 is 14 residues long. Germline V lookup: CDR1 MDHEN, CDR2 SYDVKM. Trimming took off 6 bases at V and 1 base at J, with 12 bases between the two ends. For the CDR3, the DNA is TGTGCCAGCAGGGGTGACAGGAGGAACACTGAAGCTTTCTTT. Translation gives CASRGDRRNTEAFF.

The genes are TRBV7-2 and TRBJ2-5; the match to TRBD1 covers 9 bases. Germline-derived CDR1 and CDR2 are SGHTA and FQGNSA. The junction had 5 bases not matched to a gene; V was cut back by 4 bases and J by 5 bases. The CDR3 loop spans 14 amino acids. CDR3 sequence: CASSSTGGSETQYF. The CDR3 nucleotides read TGTGCCAGCAGCTCGACAGGGGGTTCGGAGACCCAGTACTTC.

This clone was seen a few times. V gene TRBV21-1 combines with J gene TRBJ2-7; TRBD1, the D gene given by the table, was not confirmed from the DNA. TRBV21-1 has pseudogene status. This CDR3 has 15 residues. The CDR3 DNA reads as TGTGCCAGCAGCCGCAGGGGTTTCTCGTACTACGAGCAGTACTTC. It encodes CASSRRGFSYYEQYF.

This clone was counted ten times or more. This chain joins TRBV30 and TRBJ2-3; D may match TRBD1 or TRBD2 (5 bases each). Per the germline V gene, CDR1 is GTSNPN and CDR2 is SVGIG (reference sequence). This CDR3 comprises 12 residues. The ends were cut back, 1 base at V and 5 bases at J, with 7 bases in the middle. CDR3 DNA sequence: TGTGCCTGGAGTGCTGGGGGAGATACGCAGTATTTT. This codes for CAWSAGGDTQYF. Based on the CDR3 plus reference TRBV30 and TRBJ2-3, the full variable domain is SQTIHQWPATLVQPVGSPLSLECTVEGTSNPNLYWYRQAAGRGLQLLFYSVGIGQISSEVPQNLSASRPQDRQFILSSKKLLLSDSGFYLCAWSAGGDTQYFGPGTRLTVL.

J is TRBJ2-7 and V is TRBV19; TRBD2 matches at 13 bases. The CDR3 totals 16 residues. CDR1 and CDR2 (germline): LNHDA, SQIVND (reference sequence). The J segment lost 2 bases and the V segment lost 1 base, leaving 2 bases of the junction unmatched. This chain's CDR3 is CASSIGGLAGAYEQYF. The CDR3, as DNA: TGTGCCAGTAGTATAGGTGGACTAGCGGGGGCCTACGAGCAGTACTTC.

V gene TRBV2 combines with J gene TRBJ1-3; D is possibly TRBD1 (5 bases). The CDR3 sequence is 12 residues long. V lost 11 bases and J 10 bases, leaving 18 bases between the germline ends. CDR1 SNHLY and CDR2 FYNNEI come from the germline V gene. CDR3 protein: CAGFNSEGTIYF. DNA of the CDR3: TGTGCCGGCTTTAATTCGGAGGGGACCATATATTTT.

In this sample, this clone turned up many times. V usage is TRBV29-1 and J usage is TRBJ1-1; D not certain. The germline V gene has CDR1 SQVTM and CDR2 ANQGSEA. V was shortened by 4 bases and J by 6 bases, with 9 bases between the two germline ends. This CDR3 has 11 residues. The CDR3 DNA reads TGCAGCGTTGGTGACGTGGCTGAAGCTTTCTTT. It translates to CSVGDVAEAFF.

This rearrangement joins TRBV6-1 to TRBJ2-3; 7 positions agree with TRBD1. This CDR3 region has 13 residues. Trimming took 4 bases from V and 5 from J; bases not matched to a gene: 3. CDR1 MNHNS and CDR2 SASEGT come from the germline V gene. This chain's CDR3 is CASSATGVDTQYF. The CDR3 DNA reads TGTGCCAGCAGTGCAACAGGGGTAGATACGCAGTATTTT.

The CDR3 DNA is TGTGCCAGCAGCACTTCTAGCGTCGCTAGCACAGATACGCAGTATTTT. Translated, it gives CASSTSSVASTDTQYF. This chain links TRBV5-6 with TRBJ2-3; possible D gene TRBD2, 6 bases. The CDR3 extends over 16 amino acids. V was shortened by 4 bases and J by 0 bases, with 15 bases between the two germline ends. Germline loops: CDR1 SGHDT, CDR2 YYEEEE.

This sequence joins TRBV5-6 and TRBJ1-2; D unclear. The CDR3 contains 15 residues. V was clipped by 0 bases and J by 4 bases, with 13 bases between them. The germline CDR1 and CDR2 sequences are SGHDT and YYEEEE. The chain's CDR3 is CASSLGGQTPYGYTF. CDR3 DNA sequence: TGTGCCAGCAGCTTGGGCGGCCAAACTCCCTATGGCTACACCTTC.

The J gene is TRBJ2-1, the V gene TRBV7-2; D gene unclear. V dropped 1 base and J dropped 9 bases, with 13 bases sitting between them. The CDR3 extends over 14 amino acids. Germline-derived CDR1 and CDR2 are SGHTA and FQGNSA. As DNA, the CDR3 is TGTGCCAGCAGCTTAGAGAATCTCCGTGGTGAGCAGTTCTTC. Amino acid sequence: CASSLENLRGEQFF.

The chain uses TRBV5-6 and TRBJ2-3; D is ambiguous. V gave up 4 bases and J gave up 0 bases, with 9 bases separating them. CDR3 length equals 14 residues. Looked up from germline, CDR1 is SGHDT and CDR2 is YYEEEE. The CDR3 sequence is CASSERKSTDTQYF. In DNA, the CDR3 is TGTGCCAGCAGCGAGCGCAAGAGCACAGATACGCAGTATTTT.

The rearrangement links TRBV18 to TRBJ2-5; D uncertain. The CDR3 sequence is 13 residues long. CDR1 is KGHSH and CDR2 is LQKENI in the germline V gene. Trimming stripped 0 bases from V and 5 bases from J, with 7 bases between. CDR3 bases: TGTGCCAGCTCACCACCGGTTCTTGAGACCCAGTACTTC. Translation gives CASSPPVLETQYF.

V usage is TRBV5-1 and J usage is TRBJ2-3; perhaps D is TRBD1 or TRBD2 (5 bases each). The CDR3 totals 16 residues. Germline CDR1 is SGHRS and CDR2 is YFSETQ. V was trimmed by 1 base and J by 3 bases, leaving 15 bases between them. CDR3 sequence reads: CASSLSPGTGTDTQYF. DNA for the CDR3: TGCGCCAGCAGCTTGTCGCCAGGGACGGGTACAGATACGCAGTATTTT.

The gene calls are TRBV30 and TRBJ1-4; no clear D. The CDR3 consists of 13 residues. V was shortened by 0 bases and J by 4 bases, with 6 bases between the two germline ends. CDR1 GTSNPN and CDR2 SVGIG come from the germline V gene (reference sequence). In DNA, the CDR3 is TGTGCCTGGAGTGTGGACCGTAATGAAAAACTGTTTTTT. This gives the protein CAWSVDRNEKLFF.

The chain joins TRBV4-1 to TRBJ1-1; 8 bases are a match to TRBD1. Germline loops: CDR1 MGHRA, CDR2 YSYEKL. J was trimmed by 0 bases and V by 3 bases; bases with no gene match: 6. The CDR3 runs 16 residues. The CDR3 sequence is CASSQRTGYMNTEAFF. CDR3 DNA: TGCGCCAGCAGCCAGAGGACAGGGTACATGAACACTGAAGCTTTCTTT.

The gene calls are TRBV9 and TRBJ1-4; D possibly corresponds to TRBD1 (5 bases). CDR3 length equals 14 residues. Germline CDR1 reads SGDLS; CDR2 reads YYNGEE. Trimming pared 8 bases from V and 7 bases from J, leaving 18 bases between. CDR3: CASQAGRQPEKLFF. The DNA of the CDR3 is TGTGCCAGTCAGGCGGGACGGCAACCTGAAAAACTGTTTTTT.

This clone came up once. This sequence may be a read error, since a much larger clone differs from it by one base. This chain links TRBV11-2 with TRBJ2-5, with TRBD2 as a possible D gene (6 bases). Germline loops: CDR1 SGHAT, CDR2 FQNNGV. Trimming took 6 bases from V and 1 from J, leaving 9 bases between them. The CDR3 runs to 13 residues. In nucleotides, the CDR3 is TGTGCCAGCAGTCGGGACTTCCAAGAGACCCAGTACTTC. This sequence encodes CASSRDFQETQYF.

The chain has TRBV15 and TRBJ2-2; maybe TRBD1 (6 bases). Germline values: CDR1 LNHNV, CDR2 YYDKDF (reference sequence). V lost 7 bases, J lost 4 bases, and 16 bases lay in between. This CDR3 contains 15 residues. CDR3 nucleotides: TGTGCCACCACCCCAGAACAGGGAAGCACCGGGGAGCTGTTTTTT. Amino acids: CATTPEQGSTGELFF.